These 21 T cell receptor beta chains were all obtained from the same sample, sequenced in a study of T cells in Graves' hyperthyroidism and ophthalmopathy. Regions amplified from RNA transcripts were the TCR beta CDR3 regions. A first-round RT-PCR of the TCR CDR3 used the HTBI primer set. TCRdb fed the multiplex PCR reads into MiXCR, producing one record per CDR3 protein. Altogether roughly 500,000 distinct CDR3 sequences are present, around a quarter being singletons, with the ten largest covering roughly 10%. Source material: blood. The origin of the receptors is a woman in her 30s with Graves' ophthalmopathy.

This clonotype was observed many times. This rearrangement joins TRBV11-2 to TRBJ2-2; 12 bases agree with TRBD1. CDR1 and CDR2 from the germline V gene are SGHAT and FQNNGV. There are 18 residues in the CDR3. J lost 0 bases, V lost 5 bases, and 7 bases had no gene match. The CDR3 bases are TGTGCCAGCAGCCCGGGACAGGGGGCTGCGACGAACACCGGGGAGCTGTTTTTT. Translating it yields CASSPGQGAATNTGELFF.

The chain uses TRBV6-5 and TRBJ1-5; possibly TRBD1 for D (6 bases). V dropped 0 bases and J dropped 6 bases, with 9 bases sitting between them. Looked up from germline, CDR1 is MNHEY and CDR2 is SVGAGI. There are 14 residues in the CDR3. As DNA, the CDR3 is TGTGCCAGCAGTTACTCGACAGGTAGTCAGCCCCAGCATTTT. Translated, it gives CASSYSTGSQPQHF.

This chain uses TRBV6-1 with TRBJ1-2, with 9 bases lining up with TRBD1. V gave up 6 bases and J gave up 8 bases; unmatched junction bases: 10. In germline, CDR1 is MNHNS, CDR2 SASEGT. The CDR3 is 14 residues long. CDR3 sequence reads: CASRTGTGYMGYTF. In nucleotides, the CDR3 is TGTGCCAGCAGGACCGGGACAGGGTATATGGGCTACACCTTC.

V usage is TRBV6-5 and J usage is TRBJ2-5; a weak D match, TRBD1 (6 bases). Per the germline V gene, CDR1 is MNHEY and CDR2 is SVGAGI. This CDR3 has 14 residues. Trimming removed 2 bases at V and 1 base at J, with 8 bases between. The CDR3 DNA reads TGTGCCAGCAGTTACGGACAGAGCCAAGAGACCCAGTACTTC. Translation: CASSYGQSQETQYF.

This clonotype was detected many times. The rearrangement links TRBV4-1 to TRBJ1-2; TRBD1 agrees at 12 bases. J gave up 4 bases and V 1 base, and 7 bases lay outside the gene matches. The CDR3 has 17 amino acids. Germline CDR1 reads MGHRA; CDR2 reads YSYEKL. The CDR3 bases are TGCGCCAGCAGCCAAGGGAAGGGACAGGGGGCTAGCTATGGCTACACCTTC. It yields the protein CASSQGKGQGASYGYTF.

This chain joins TRBV29-1 and TRBJ1-2, with 7 bases that match TRBD1. CDR1 and CDR2 from the germline V gene are SQVTM and ANQGSEA. V gave up 8 bases and J gave up 0 bases; unmatched junction bases: 3. The CDR3 length is 12 residues. The chain's CDR3 is CSFGTANYGYTF. The CDR3 DNA sequence: TGCAGCTTCGGGACAGCTAACTATGGCTACACCTTC.

There are a few counts of this clonotype. The chain uses TRBV6-2 or TRBV6-3 and TRBJ1-6; tentatively, D is TRBD1 (6 bases). Trimming cost V 2 bases and J 3 bases, with 20 bases left between them. The CDR3 consists of 19 residues. Per the germline V gene, CDR1 is MNHEY and CDR2 is SVGEGT. CDR3: CASSYIVSRGLLYNSPLHF. The CDR3 DNA reads TGTGCCAGCAGTTACATCGTTTCCAGGGGATTGCTCTATAATTCACCCCTCCACTTT.

There are many counts of this clonotype. This chain links TRBV20-1 with TRBJ2-7; D may be TRBD2 (6 bases). This CDR3 is 14 amino acids long. Germline V gives CDR1 DFQATT, CDR2 SNEGSKA (reference sequence). Trimming stripped 5 bases from V and 4 bases from J, with 18 bases between. This CDR3 is CSAPWATGGYEQYF. The CDR3 DNA is TGCAGTGCTCCATGGGCAACCGGGGGTTACGAGCAGTACTTC.

This clonotype was detected ten times or more. The J gene is TRBJ2-5, the V gene TRBV7-2, with D perhaps being TRBD1 or TRBD2 (6 bases each). The V gene's germline CDR1 is SGHTA and CDR2 FQGNSA. This CDR3 contains 15 residues. Trimming shortened V by 6 bases and J by 3 bases, and 17 bases separated the two germline ends. CDR3 DNA sequence: TGTGCCAGCAGTTTAACTCGGGGGCAAGAAGAGACCCAGTACTTC. As protein: CASSLTRGQEETQYF.

The chain has TRBV29-1 and TRBJ1-2; D is unresolved. The CDR3 runs 13 residues. V lost 7 bases, J lost 4 bases, and 16 bases lay in between. CDR1 SQVTM and CDR2 ANQGSEA come from the germline V gene. CDR3 nucleotide sequence: TGCAGCGGCCTGTGGGCCGTTCCCTATGGCTACACCTTC. Translated: CSGLWAVPYGYTF.

The CDR3 region is CASSFALGLAGGRSYF. Written as DNA, the CDR3 is TGTGCCAGCAGCTTCGCCCTGGGACTAGCGGGGGGTCGAAGCTACTTC. V gene TRBV11-2 combines with J gene TRBJ2-5; 15 bases match TRBD2. Germline V lookup: CDR1 SGHAT, CDR2 FQNNGV. The CDR3 is 16 amino acids. J was trimmed by 14 bases and V by 3 bases; bases with no gene match: 13.

This clonotype was recorded a few times. The chain is built from TRBV6-1 and TRBJ1-5; D is undetermined. Germline assignment: CDR1 MNHNS and CDR2 SASEGT. The germline V and J ends were trimmed by 6 bases and 2 bases, with 14 bases remaining between them. This CDR3 comprises 15 residues. In DNA form, the CDR3 reads TGTGCCAGCAGCGGTGGGCGCATTGGCAATCAGCCCCAGCATTTT. As protein: CASSGGRIGNQPQHF.

The sample holds many counts of this clonotype. V is TRBV20-1 and J is TRBJ1-5; no reliable D call. The CDR3 covers 17 residues. Trimming took 6 bases from V and 5 from J, leaving 26 bases between them. Germline lookup yields CDR1 DFQATT and CDR2 SNEGSKA (reference sequence). The chain's CDR3 is CSAKDQTAVWVDQPQHF. The DNA for the CDR3 is TGCAGTGCAAAAGACCAAACTGCGGTGTGGGTTGATCAGCCCCAGCATTTT.

The sample holds a few counts of this clonotype. This chain connects TRBV5-4 to TRBJ1-3; D is undetermined. CDR1 is SGHNT, CDR2 YYREEE, per germline (reference sequence). V lost 0 bases and J 0 bases, leaving 13 bases between the germline ends. The CDR3 length is 17 residues. The CDR3 protein is CASSLAPSMGSGNTIYF. In DNA, the CDR3 is TGTGCCAGCAGCTTGGCCCCCAGTATGGGCTCTGGAAACACCATATATTTT. Complete variable domain (other parts from reference TRBV5-4 and TRBJ1-3): ETGVTQSPTHLIKTRGQQVTLRCSSQSGHNTVSWYQQALGQGPQFIFQYYREEENGRGNFPPRFSGLQFPNYSSELNVNALELDDSALYLCASSLAPSMGSGNTIYFGEGSWLTVV.

This clonotype was counted ten times or more. This chain connects TRBV5-1 to TRBJ1-2, with D unresolved. V lost 0 bases and J 6 bases, leaving 9 bases between the germline ends. Germline V CDR1 and CDR2: SGHRS, YFSETQ. The CDR3 covers 13 residues. The CDR3 coding sequence is TGCGCCAGCAGCTTGGCTGTCAGCGATGGCTACACCTTC. Its protein product is CASSLAVSDGYTF. The variable domain in full, with the rest retrieved from reference TRBV5-1 and TRBJ1-2, is KAGVTQTPRYLIKTRGQQVTLSCSPISGHRSVSWYQQTPGQGLQFLFEYFSETQRNKGNFPGRFSGRQFSNSRSEMNVSTLELGDSALYLCASSLAVSDGYTFGSGTRLTVV.

The chain joins TRBV6-1 to TRBJ2-5; 8 positions match TRBD1. Germline V CDR1 and CDR2: MNHNS, SASEGT. There are 14 residues in the CDR3. The J segment lost 4 bases and the V segment lost 7 bases, leaving 8 bases of the junction unmatched. The CDR3 sequence: CASKTYDRGETQYF. The CDR3 DNA sequence: TGTGCCAGCAAAACCTACGACAGGGGAGAGACCCAGTACTTC.

This clonotype was recorded many times. The rearrangement uses TRBV19 and TRBJ1-1; tentatively, D is TRBD1 (5 bases). This CDR3 spans 15 amino acids. The V end was cut by 5 bases, the J end by 0 bases, with 13 bases between. From germline, CDR1 is LNHDA and CDR2 SQIVND (reference sequence). The CDR3 region is CASSVGTAMNTEAFF. The DNA of the CDR3 is TGTGCCAGTAGTGTCGGGACCGCAATGAACACTGAAGCTTTCTTT.

Comments on this clonotype: The junction differs from germline at one of its ends, possibly a read error. This chain connects TRBV4-2 to TRBJ1-1; 7 nucleotides align to TRBD1. The CDR3 has 15 amino acids. Germline V gene data show CDR1 as LGHNA and CDR2 as YNFKEQ. The CDR3 region has the DNA TGTGCCAGCTCTTTGGGCATCAGGGGGAACGCTGAAGCTTTCTTT. Translating gives CASSLGIRGNAEAFF.

This clonotype was found a few times. This CDR3 is CASSLYPLAEAFF. The CDR3 DNA reads TGTGCCAGCAGCTTATACCCATTAGCTGAAGCTTTCTTT. This chain uses TRBV7-2 with TRBJ1-1, with D hard to call. V was cut by 2 bases and J by 6 bases, with 10 bases left in between. This CDR3 comprises 13 residues. Germline V CDR1 and CDR2: SGHTA, FQGNSA.

This clonotype was seen repeatedly, ten times or more. CDR3 nucleotide sequence: TGTGCCAGCAGTTTTCAGGGCTCGGACTACCCCTTAATATCGGGCTACACCTTC. Protein: CASSFQGSDYPLISGYTF. This chain uses TRBV27 with TRBJ1-2; a weak D match, TRBD1 (5 bases). The length of the CDR3 is 18 residues. V dropped 3 bases and J dropped 8 bases, with 28 bases sitting between them. Germline V CDR1 and CDR2: MNHEY, SMNVEV (reference sequence).

The sample holds a few counts of this clonotype. V is TRBV15 and J is TRBJ1-1, with D unresolved. Germline V gives CDR1 LNHNV, CDR2 YYDKDF (reference sequence). Trimming took off 3 bases at V and 1 base at J, with 15 bases between the two ends. The CDR3 has 16 amino acids. CDR3 DNA: TGTGCCACCAGCAGGAGGTTTTGGCCCTCGAACACTGAAGCTTTCTTT. This gives the protein CATSRRFWPSNTEAFF. Full variable domain (rest looked up from reference TRBV15 and TRBJ1-1): DAMVIQNPRYQVTQFGKPVTLSCSQTLNHNVMYWYQQKSSQAPKLLFHYYDKDFNNEADTPDNFQSRRPNTSFCFLDIRSPGLGDTAMYLCATSRRFWPSNTEAFFGQGTRLTVV.